Presented here are 12 T cell receptor beta chains from one specimen sequenced in a study of cytomegalovirus exposure and HLA in healthy donors. The table came from immunoSEQ multiplex PCR; TCRdb's copy has only in-frame clones and leaves some out. The data contain fewer than 350,000 clones, around 87% of them singletons. Material for sequencing was PBMCs. The receptors derive from a young woman in good health and CMV-seronegative.

The chain is built from TRBV28 and TRBJ2-1; unclear D gene. The CDR3 sequence is 11 residues long. V lost 10 bases and J lost 10, with 14 bases in between. Germline V gene sequence: CDR1 MDHEN, CDR2 SYDVKM. The CDR3, as DNA: TGTGCCACCCAGTCCGCCTGGGAGCAGTTCTTC. Translating it yields CATQSAWEQFF.

This clone has just one count. The chain couples TRBV7-8 to TRBJ2-2, with a weak D call TRBD2 (6 bases). The CDR3 is 15 residues long. The germline V and J ends were trimmed by 2 bases and 1 base, with 8 bases remaining between them. Germline CDR1 and CDR2: SGHVS and FQNEAQ. CDR3 in amino acids: CASSLRAGNTGELFF. The CDR3, as DNA: TGTGCCAGCAGCTTAAGAGCGGGGAACACCGGGGAGCTGTTTTTT. Using reference TRBV7-8 and TRBJ2-2 for the parts outside the CDR3, the full variable domain is GAGVSQSPRYKVAKRGQDVALRCDPISGHVSLFWYQQALGQGPEFLTYFQNEAQLDKSGLPSDRFFAERPEGSVSTLKIQRTQQEDSAVYLCASSLRAGNTGELFFGEGSRLTVL.

The chain is built from TRBV6-5 and TRBJ2-4, with 9 bases aligning to TRBD1. V lost 4 bases, J lost 3 bases, and 7 bases stayed unmatched. The germline CDR1 and CDR2 sequences are MNHEY and SVGAGI. CDR3 length: 16 amino acids. CDR3 DNA sequence: TGTGCCAGCAGTTTCCGGACAGGGGTGGACAAAAACATTCAGTACTTC. Amino acids: CASSFRTGVDKNIQYF.

This clone was seen a handful of times. At the DNA level, this CDR3 is encoded by other sequences in the same sample as well. The chain couples TRBV18 to TRBJ2-7, with a possible D match to TRBD2 (5 bases). V was trimmed by 3 bases and J by 3 bases, leaving 6 bases between them. The germline V gene encodes CDR1 KGHSH and CDR2 LQKENI. The CDR3 totals 12 residues. CDR3: CASSPGSYEQYF. DNA of the CDR3: TGTGCCAGCTCACCGGGGAGCTACGAGCAGTACTTC.

J is TRBJ2-7 and V is TRBV5-4; 11 nucleotides line up with TRBD2. V gave up 5 bases and J gave up 4 bases; unmatched junction bases: 8. The CDR3 runs to 15 residues. CDR1 SGHNT and CDR2 YYREEE come from the germline V gene (reference sequence). The CDR3 DNA reads TGTGCCAGCAGTGGGGGTAGCGGGAGGGGGTACGAGCAGTACTTC. This encodes CASSGGSGRGYEQYF.

This chain links TRBV27 with TRBJ2-4; 15 nucleotides agree with TRBD2. The CDR3 extends over 19 amino acids. CDR1 and CDR2 (germline): MNHEY, SMNVEV (reference sequence). The V gene end was trimmed by 5 bases and the J gene end by 0 bases; junction bases not matched to a gene: 8. CDR3 region: CASSRAGLAGGIAKNIQYF. The CDR3 DNA sequence: TGTGCCAGCAGTCGAGCGGGACTAGCGGGAGGTATAGCCAAAAACATTCAGTACTTC.

The chain carries TRBV28 and TRBJ1-5; 7 bases map to TRBD1. The CDR3 has 13 amino acids. V shed 10 bases and J 4 bases; nucleotides not matched to a gene: 7. CDR1 and CDR2 from the germline V gene are MDHEN and SYDVKM. CDR3 in amino acids: CAISPGGNQPQHF. CDR3 nucleotides: TGTGCCATCTCCCCAGGGGGAAATCAGCCCCAGCATTTT.

The chain recombines TRBV6-1 with TRBJ1-2, with 7 bases lining up with TRBD1. Per germline, CDR1 MNHNS and CDR2 SASEGT. The CDR3 is 15 amino acids. With V trimmed by 2 bases and J by 4 bases, 7 bases remained unmatched. The CDR3 nucleotides are TGTGCCAGCAGTGAACTGAGGGGGCACGGCTATGGCTACACCTTC. Encoded protein: CASSELRGHGYGYTF.

This clone was picked up a small number of times. The chain recombines TRBV5-1 with TRBJ1-4, with TRBD1 matching 7 bases. Per the germline V gene, CDR1 is SGHRS and CDR2 is YFSETQ. The CDR3 has 11 amino acids. The J segment lost 8 bases and the V segment lost 5 bases, leaving 0 bases of the junction unmatched. CDR3 sequence: CASRGQEKLFF. CDR3 bases: TGCGCCAGCAGGGGACAGGAAAAACTGTTTTTT.

The chain combines TRBV5-6 with TRBJ1-4, with a weak D call TRBD1 (5 bases). The CDR3 is made up of 13 amino acids. Germline CDR1 and CDR2: SGHDT and YYEEEE. The V end was cut by 0 bases, the J end by 11 bases, with 11 bases between. The CDR3 protein is CASSLATASKLFF. The DNA of the CDR3 is TGTGCCAGCAGCTTGGCGACAGCATCCAAACTGTTTTTT.

The chain is built from TRBV15 and TRBJ2-1; the match to TRBD2 covers 7 bases. The CDR3 is 13 amino acids. The V segment lost 4 bases and the J segment 10 bases; nucleotides outside the gene matches: 7. Germline loops: CDR1 LNHNV, CDR2 YYDKDF (reference sequence). CDR3 sequence reads: CATSKGLTTEQFF. The DNA for the CDR3 is TGTGCCACCAGCAAGGGACTAACTACCGAGCAGTTCTTC.

The chain uses TRBV7-8 and TRBJ2-1; 8 nucleotides agree with TRBD1. Germline values: CDR1 SGHVS, CDR2 FQNEAQ. After removal of 6 bases from V and 3 bases from J, the junction contained 7 bases not matched to a gene. The CDR3 sequence is 15 residues long. CDR3 DNA: TGTGCCAGCAGACGCCAGGGGGCATACTACAATGAGCAGTTCTTC. Translating gives CASRRQGAYYNEQFF.